One sample yielded the 29 T cell receptor beta chains listed below, sequenced in a study of PD-1 blockade in classical Hodgkin lymphoma. Profiled with immunoSEQ multiplex PCR; TCRdb holds only in-frame clones, not every one. Among 40,000 to 65,000 clones listed, roughly 80% were seen once. All patients experienced relapse after autologous stem cell transplantation, and brentuximab vedotin exposure was variable. The input for sequencing was peripheral blood mononuclear cells (PBMCs), taken at baseline. The receptors were sampled from a human donor with classical Hodgkin lymphoma.

The chain links TRBV19 to TRBJ2-3; possibly TRBD1 for D (6 bases). The germline gives CDR1 LNHDA, CDR2 SQIVND (reference sequence). This CDR3 is 16 amino acids long. The V gene lost 5 bases and the J gene lost 0 bases, with 15 bases spanning the gap. CDR3 loop: CASSVDSFSSTDTQYF. The DNA of the CDR3 is TGTGCCAGTAGTGTGGACAGTTTTTCTAGCACAGATACGCAGTATTTT.

The genes are TRBV11-3 and TRBJ2-7; 13 nucleotides line up with TRBD2. The V gene's germline CDR1 is SGHNT and CDR2 YENEEA. The CDR3 is 15 residues long. Trimming at V came to 6 bases and at J to 1 base, leaving 3 bases not matched to a gene. CDR3: CASSEGLAGSYEQYF. CDR3 coding DNA: TGTGCCAGCAGTGAGGGACTAGCGGGATCCTACGAGCAGTACTTC.

This rearrangement joins TRBV7-9 to TRBJ1-1; D not resolved. CDR3 length: 13 amino acids. V was pared by 7 bases and J by 3 bases, with 12 bases between. Germline V gene lookup returns CDR1 SEHNR and CDR2 FQNEAQ (reference sequence). The CDR3 loop is CASTPPSYTEAFF. The CDR3 DNA sequence: TGTGCCAGCACCCCTCCGTCGTACACTGAAGCTTTCTTT.

V and J are TRBV7-2 and TRBJ1-4; D unresolved. The CDR3 has 16 residues. Germline V gives CDR1 SGHTA, CDR2 FQGNSA. Trimming pared 0 bases from V and 1 base from J, leaving 9 bases between. CDR3 nucleotide sequence: TGTGCCAGCAGCTTAGCCCACGCGGTAACTAATGAAAAACTGTTTTTT. Encoded protein: CASSLAHAVTNEKLFF. The full variable domain, in which reference TRBV7-2 and TRBJ1-4 provide the parts outside the CDR3, is GAGVSQSPSNKVTEKGKDVELRCDPISGHTALYWYRQSLGQGLEFLIYFQGNSAPDKSGLPSDRFSAERTGGSVSTLTIQRTQQEDSAVYLCASSLAHAVTNEKLFFGSGTQLSVL.

The rearrangement uses TRBV21-1 and TRBJ2-7. TRBV21-1 is designated a pseudogene. The CDR3 covers 11 residues. CDR3 coding DNA: TGTGCCAGCAGCCGCGCCTACGAGCAGTACGTC. Translation gives CASSRAYEQYV.

The CDR3 nucleotides are TGTGCCAGCAGCCAGGGGGCTTATCAGCCCCAGCATTTT. It encodes CASSQGAYQPQHF. J is TRBJ1-5 and V is TRBV6-5; 8 positions match TRBD1. The CDR3 is 13 residues long. V lost 6 bases, J lost 5 bases, and 3 bases stayed unmatched. CDR1 MNHEY and CDR2 SVGAGI come from the germline V gene.

This chain uses TRBV29-1 with TRBJ2-7; possibly TRBD1 or TRBD2 for D (6 bases each). The V end was cut by 1 base, the J end by 5 bases, with 15 bases between. The germline gives CDR1 SQVTM, CDR2 ANQGSEA. CDR3 length equals 14 residues. CDR3 in DNA: TGCAGCGTTGAAGGGGGTAGGGGGGTCGACGAGCAGTACTTC. This translates into CSVEGGRGVDEQYF.

The chain has TRBV7-9 and TRBJ2-2, with D hard to call. In germline, CDR1 is SEHNR, CDR2 FQNEAQ (reference sequence). The CDR3 runs 12 residues. Trimming shortened V by 3 bases and J by 6 bases, and 5 bases separated the two germline ends. In nucleotides, the CDR3 is TGTGCCAGCAGCTTGATGGCCGGGGAGCTGTTTTTT. It yields the protein CASSLMAGELFF.

The V gene is TRBV11-3, the J gene TRBJ2-1, with TRBD2 as a possible D gene (6 bases). Trimming pared 3 bases from V and 6 bases from J, leaving 15 bases between. The CDR3 runs 15 residues. Per the germline V gene, CDR1 is SGHNT and CDR2 is YENEEA. This CDR3 is CASSFGGSSGNEQFF. In DNA, the CDR3 is TGTGCCAGCAGCTTCGGAGGGAGTTCTGGCAATGAGCAGTTCTTC.

The J gene is TRBJ2-2, the V gene TRBV7-9; D might be TRBD2 (7 bases). The CDR3 length is 15 residues. The V end was cut by 1 base, the J end by 6 bases, with 12 bases between. The germline V gene encodes CDR1 SEHNR and CDR2 FQNEAQ (reference sequence). The CDR3 nucleotides read TGTGCCAGCAGCTTAGGCGGGGGCGCCTCCGGGGAGCTGTTTTTT. Translating it yields CASSLGGGASGELFF.

The chain joins TRBV20-1 to TRBJ1-2; the D is unclear. CDR3 length equals 11 residues. V lost 3 bases and J 10 bases, leaving 12 bases between the germline ends. The germline gives CDR1 DFQATT, CDR2 SNEGSKA (reference sequence). The CDR3 nucleotides are TGCAGTGCTAGCGGACCAGGTATCTACACCTTC. This encodes CSASGPGIYTF.

V and J are TRBV19 and TRBJ2-7; D perhaps matches TRBD1 (5 bases). Germline V gene sequence: CDR1 LNHDA, CDR2 SQIVND (reference sequence). The CDR3 runs 14 residues. Deletions cut 3 bases from V and 2 bases from J, with 11 bases between. CDR3 coding DNA: TGTGCCAGTAGTATCTTCGACAGACCCTACGAGCAGTACTTC. This encodes CASSIFDRPYEQYF.

The V and J genes are TRBV15 and TRBJ2-6, with 8 bases lining up with TRBD2. This CDR3 has 20 residues. CDR1 is LNHNV, CDR2 YYDKDF, per germline (reference sequence). The ends lost 8 bases at V and 1 base at J; junction bases unmatched: 19. The CDR3, as DNA: TGTGCCACCGAGGGGGGAAGGTCGCGGGAGGACCTGTCTGGGGCCAACGTCCTGACTTTC. Translated, it gives CATEGGRSREDLSGANVLTF. Full variable domain (outside the CDR3, taken from reference TRBV15 and TRBJ2-6): DAMVIQNPRYQVTQFGKPVTLSCSQTLNHNVMYWYQQKSSQAPKLLFHYYDKDFNNEADTPDNFQSRRPNTSFCFLDIRSPGLGDTAMYLCATEGGRSREDLSGANVLTFGAGSRLTVL.

This clone was counted once. CDR3 in amino acids: CASSSNSYEQYV. In nucleotides, the CDR3 is TGTGCCAGCAGTTCGAACTCCTACGAGCAGTACGTC. This chain uses TRBV6-6 with TRBJ2-7; D is ambiguous. Germline CDR1 and CDR2: MNHNY and SVGAGI (reference sequence). The CDR3 runs 12 residues. The V end lost 4 bases, the J end lost 0 bases, and 4 bases lay between the germline ends.

The rearrangement joins TRBV9 to TRBJ1-2, with D possibly matching TRBD1 (6 bases). Germline V lookup: CDR1 SGDLS, CDR2 YYNGEE. V shed 6 bases and J shed 3 bases, with 9 bases lying between them. The length of the CDR3 is 12 residues. CDR3 nucleotides: TGTGCCAGCAAAGCAGGGGACTATGGCTACACCTTC. Its protein is CASKAGDYGYTF.

The rearrangement joins TRBV23-1 to TRBJ1-1, with unresolved D. TRBV23-1 is sorted into the ORF group, with uncertain function. Trimming removed 6 bases from V and 6 bases from J, with 20 bases in between. This CDR3 spans 15 amino acids. The CDR3 is CASSLLSPRSSEAFF. As DNA, the CDR3 is TGCGCCAGCAGCCTTCTTAGCCCCAGGTCATCTGAAGCTTTCTTT.

The rearrangement links TRBV10-3 to TRBJ2-6; D possibly corresponds to TRBD1 (6 bases). Germline loops: CDR1 ENHRY, CDR2 SYGVKD. The V end was cut by 10 bases, the J end by 3 bases, with 13 bases between. This CDR3 is built from 14 residues. Written as DNA, the CDR3 is TGTGCCACCTACAGGGATAGTGGGGCCAACGTCCTGACTTTC. Its protein product is CATYRDSGANVLTF.

This chain joins TRBV28 and TRBJ2-4; a weak D match, TRBD2 (6 bases). Germline assignment: CDR1 MDHEN and CDR2 SYDVKM. The V end was cut by 5 bases, the J end by 0 bases, with 20 bases between. The CDR3 sequence is 18 residues long. CDR3 bases: TGTGCCAGCAGTCCCCTAGGGGCCCCGGGACTAGCCAAAAACATTCAGTACTTC. Translated: CASSPLGAPGLAKNIQYF.

This sequence joins TRBV29-1 and TRBJ2-3; TRBD2 matches 14 bases. Germline assignment: CDR1 SQVTM and CDR2 ANQGSEA. Trimming at V came to 1 base and at J to 2 bases, leaving 5 bases not matched to a gene. The CDR3 is 17 residues long. The CDR3 DNA reads as TGCAGCGTTGAAGGACTAGCGGGAGGGAAATACACAGATACGCAGTATTTT. It codes for CSVEGLAGGKYTDTQYF.

The gene calls are TRBV11-2 and TRBJ1-2; D possibly corresponds to TRBD1 (6 bases). Trimming cost V 5 bases and J 0 bases, with 10 bases left between them. This CDR3 is 14 amino acids long. In germline, CDR1 is SGHAT, CDR2 FQNNGV. The CDR3 nucleotides are TGTGCCAGCAGCCGCGGACAGTCTAACTATGGCTACACCTTC. Amino acid sequence: CASSRGQSNYGYTF.

This sequence joins TRBV11-3 and TRBJ2-1; TRBD2 agrees at 10 bases. Germline CDR1 SGHNT, CDR2 YENEEA. The J segment lost 4 bases and the V segment lost 3 bases, leaving 3 bases of the junction unmatched. This CDR3 has 15 residues. The CDR3 DNA sequence: TGTGCCAGCAGCTTGTCTAGCGGGGGATACAATGAGCAGTTCTTC. Translating it yields CASSLSSGGYNEQFF.

The chain recombines TRBV5-1 with TRBJ2-3, with D possibly TRBD2 on 6 matching bases. The CDR3 covers 14 residues. Trimming took 4 bases from V and 2 from J, leaving 11 bases between them. Germline V CDR1 and CDR2: SGHRS, YFSETQ. The CDR3 is CASSAGSPTDTQYF. The CDR3 region has the DNA TGCGCCAGCAGCGCCGGGAGCCCCACAGATACGCAGTATTTT.

This clone was picked up a small number of times. The chain combines TRBV11-2 with TRBJ2-3; D possibly uses TRBD1 or TRBD2 (5 bases each). Trimming removed 4 bases at V and 1 base at J, with 6 bases between. The length of the CDR3 is 13 residues. Germline V lookup: CDR1 SGHAT, CDR2 FQNNGV. The CDR3 sequence is CASSWDGTDTQYF. CDR3 DNA sequence: TGTGCCAGCAGCTGGGACGGCACAGATACGCAGTATTTT.

CDR3 residues: CAWSGLAGPYNEQFF. Written as DNA, the CDR3 is TGTGCCTGGAGTGGGCTAGCGGGACCATACAATGAGCAGTTCTTC. The chain has TRBV30 and TRBJ2-1, with TRBD2 matching 9 bases. The CDR3 sequence is 15 residues long. V was pared by 1 base and J by 4 bases, with 5 bases of the junction left unmatched. Germline loops: CDR1 GTSNPN, CDR2 SVGIG (reference sequence).

The CDR3 spells CASGLGLEYGYTF. The CDR3 bases are TGTGCCAGCGGTTTGGGGTTGGAGTATGGCTACACCTTC. The V and J genes are TRBV7-2 and TRBJ1-2; D remains ambiguous. Germline V gene data show CDR1 as SGHTA and CDR2 as FQGNSA. The CDR3 covers 13 residues. The V end lost 8 bases, the J end lost 5 bases, and 15 bases lay between the germline ends. The full variable domain, in which reference TRBV7-2 and TRBJ1-2 provide the parts outside the CDR3, is GAGVSQSPSNKVTEKGKDVELRCDPISGHTALYWYRQSLGQGLEFLIYFQGNSAPDKSGLPSDRFSAERTGGSVSTLTIQRTQQEDSAVYLCASGLGLEYGYTFGSGTRLTVV.

The rearrangement joins TRBV5-8 to TRBJ2-4; D is possibly TRBD1 or TRBD2 (7 bases each). CDR1 is SGHTS and CDR2 is YDEGEE in the germline V gene. Trimming removed 0 bases at V and 7 bases at J, with 11 bases between. This CDR3 is built from 14 residues. CDR3 nucleotides: TGTGCCAGCAGCTTGGGACAGGGAGGGAACATTCAGTACTTC. Translating gives CASSLGQGGNIQYF.

The chain couples TRBV5-1 to TRBJ2-1; 12 nucleotides align to TRBD2. Germline V lookup: CDR1 SGHRS, CDR2 YFSETQ. The CDR3 has 15 residues. V shed 5 bases, J shed 8 bases, and the junction held 8 bases outside the gene matches. CDR3 nucleotide sequence: TGCGCCAGCAGAAACCTAGCGGGAGGGCCACATGAGCAGTTCTTC. Its protein product is CASRNLAGGPHEQFF.

V gene TRBV7-2 combines with J gene TRBJ1-5; D not certain. CDR3 length equals 13 residues. Germline CDR1 SGHTA, CDR2 FQGNSA. The V gene lost 5 bases and the J gene lost 7 bases, with 12 bases spanning the gap. The CDR3 bases are TGTGCCAGCAGCCCCCTCATCGACCAGCCCCAGCATTTT. The encoded protein is CASSPLIDQPQHF. The variable domain in full, with the rest retrieved from reference TRBV7-2 and TRBJ1-5, is GAGVSQSPSNKVTEKGKDVELRCDPISGHTALYWYRQSLGQGLEFLIYFQGNSAPDKSGLPSDRFSAERTGGSVSTLTIQRTQQEDSAVYLCASSPLIDQPQHFGDGTRLSIL.

This CDR3 is CASSPDRARSYNEQFF. The CDR3 region has the DNA TGTGCCAGCAGCCCTGACAGGGCGCGATCCTACAATGAGCAGTTCTTC. The chain employs TRBV5-4 and TRBJ2-1; TRBD1 aligns across 7 bases. Germline V gene lookup returns CDR1 SGHNT and CDR2 YYREEE (reference sequence). The CDR3 runs to 16 residues. Losses at the gene ends were 4 bases for V and 1 base for J; bases not matched to a gene: 8.